Below are 5 T cell receptor beta chains sequenced from a single sample in a study of blood T cells in healthy people across ages. It was with a sample-barcoded 5' primer and a J-beta primer mix that a second PCR of roughly 7 to 12 cycles was run. TCRdb used MiXCR to reprocess the 5' RACE reads, holding one entry per CDR3 protein. The sample has about 570,000 distinct CDR3 sequences; about 25% are singletons. This sample also belongs to another study, concerning T cells of mothers and their children.

Material for sequencing was blood. Source of these receptors: a boy aged 2 to 10 in good health.

The chain carries TRBV15 and TRBJ2-5; maybe TRBD1 (6 bases). Between the trimmed V and J ends, which lost 0 bases and 2 bases, there was a span of 13 bases. Germline V gives CDR1 LNHNV, CDR2 YYDKDF (reference sequence). The CDR3 has 16 amino acids. CDR3: CATSREQGHFQETQYF. CDR3 nucleotide sequence: TGTGCCACCAGCAGAGAACAGGGACATTTTCAAGAGACCCAGTACTTC.

This sequence joins TRBV12-3 or TRBV12-4 and TRBJ1-2; D is uncertain. Trimming left V 6 bases short and J 2 bases short, with 10 bases between. The CDR3 totals 13 residues. The CDR3 sequence: CASSPQKNYGYTF. The CDR3 DNA is TGTGCCAGCAGCCCCCAGAAGAACTATGGCTACACCTTC.

This chain uses TRBV15 with TRBJ1-2, with D unclear. This CDR3 is 14 amino acids long. V lost 4 bases and J 6 bases, leaving 15 bases between the germline ends. CDR1 and CDR2 from the germline V gene are LNHNV and YYDKDF (reference sequence). CDR3 coding DNA: TGTGCCACCAGCAAGGATCCCCGGGGTAATGGCTACACCTTC. This sequence encodes CATSKDPRGNGYTF. The full variable domain, completed using reference TRBV15 and TRBJ1-2, is DAMVIQNPRYQVTQFGKPVTLSCSQTLNHNVMYWYQQKSSQAPKLLFHYYDKDFNNEADTPDNFQSRRPNTSFCFLDIRSPGLGDTAMYLCATSKDPRGNGYTFGSGTRLTVV.

The V gene is TRBV21-1, the J gene TRBJ2-5; the table's D call, TRBD1, has no DNA check behind it. TRBV21-1 is tagged as a pseudogene. This CDR3 contains 15 residues. The CDR3 region is CASISGQGYQETQYF. CDR3 in DNA: TGTGCCAGCATAAGCGGACAGGGGTACCAAGAGACCCAGTACTTC.

This clonotype came up a few times. The chain carries TRBV7-2 and TRBJ1-6, with a tentative D call TRBD1 (5 bases). The CDR3 loop spans 15 amino acids. CDR1 and CDR2 from the germline V gene are SGHTA and FQGNSA. Trimming left V 2 bases short and J 8 bases short, with 13 bases between. The CDR3 here is CASSLMLQGDSPLHF. CDR3 nucleotide sequence: TGTGCCAGCAGCTTAATGCTCCAGGGAGATTCACCCCTCCACTTT.